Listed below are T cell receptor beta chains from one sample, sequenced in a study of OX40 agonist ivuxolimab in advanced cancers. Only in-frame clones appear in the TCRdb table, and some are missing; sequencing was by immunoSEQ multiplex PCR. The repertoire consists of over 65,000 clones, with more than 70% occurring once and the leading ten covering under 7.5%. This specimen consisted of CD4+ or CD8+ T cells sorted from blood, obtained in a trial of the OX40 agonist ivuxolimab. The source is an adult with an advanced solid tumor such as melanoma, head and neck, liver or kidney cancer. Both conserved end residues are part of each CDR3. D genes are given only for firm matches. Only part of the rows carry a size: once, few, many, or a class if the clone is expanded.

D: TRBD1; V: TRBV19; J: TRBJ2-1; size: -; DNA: TGTGCCAGTAGTCATCTCCGGGACAGGCCCTACAATGAGCAGTTCTTC; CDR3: CASSHLRDRPYNEQFF
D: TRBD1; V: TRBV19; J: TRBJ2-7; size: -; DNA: TGTGCCAGAGCCACCGAAGTATGGGACAGACCTCTCTACGAGCAGTACTTC; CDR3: CARATEVWDRPLYEQYF
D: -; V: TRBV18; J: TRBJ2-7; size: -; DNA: TGTGCCAGCTCACTTGAAGTATCCGAGCAGTACTTC; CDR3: CASSLEVSEQYF
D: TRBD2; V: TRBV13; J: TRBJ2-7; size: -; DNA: TGTGCCATCTTAAGACTAGCGGAAATCTACGAGCAGTACTTC; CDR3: CAILRLAEIYEQYF
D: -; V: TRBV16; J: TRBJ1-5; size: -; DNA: TGTGCCAGCAGCCGAGATCGTGGGCCTACCGGCAATCAGCCCCAGCATTTT; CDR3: CASSRDRGPTGNQPQHF
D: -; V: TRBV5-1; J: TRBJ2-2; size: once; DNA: TGCGCCAGCAGCTTGGGGTTAGGGTCGTACACCGGGGAGCTGTTTTTT; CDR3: CASSLGLGSYTGELFF
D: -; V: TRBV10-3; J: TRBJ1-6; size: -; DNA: TGTGCCATCAGTGACTCCTCCGGGACGGCTAATTCACCCCTCCACTTT; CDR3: CAISDSSGTANSPLHF
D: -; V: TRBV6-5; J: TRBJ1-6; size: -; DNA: TGTGCCAGCAGTTACTCGGCACAGCTTTATAATTCACCCCTCCACTTT; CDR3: CASSYSAQLYNSPLHF
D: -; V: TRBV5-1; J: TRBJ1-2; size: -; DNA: TGCGCCAGCAGCTTGTCCGTGTCGGGGCGGAGGGGCTACACCTTC; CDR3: CASSLSVSGRRGYTF
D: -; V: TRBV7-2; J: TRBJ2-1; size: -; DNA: TGTGCCAGCAGCTTAGGGCTAGCCTGGTTCGATGAGCAGTTCTTC; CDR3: CASSLGLAWFDEQFF
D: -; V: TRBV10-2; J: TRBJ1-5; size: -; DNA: TGCGCCAGCAGTGAGGGGGGGGTCCAAGGAAGCCAGCATTTT; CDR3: CASSEGGVQGSQHF
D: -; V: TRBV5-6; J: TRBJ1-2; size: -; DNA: TGTACCAGCAGCTTTCGACCACAACAGGACCCCTACTTC; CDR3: CTSSFRPQQDPYF
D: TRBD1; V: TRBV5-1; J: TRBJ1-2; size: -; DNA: TGCGCCAGCAGCTTGACAGGGGGCCTTATAGGCTATGGCTACACCTTC; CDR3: CASSLTGGLIGYGYTF
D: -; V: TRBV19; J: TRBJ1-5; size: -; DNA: TGTGCCAGTAATCGGGGACACCCTAGCAATCAGCCCCAGCATTTT; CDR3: CASNRGHPSNQPQHF
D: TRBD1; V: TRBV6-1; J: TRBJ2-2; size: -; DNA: TGTGCCAGCAGCGGACAGGGGAACACCGGGGAGCTGTTTTTT; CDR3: CASSGQGNTGELFF
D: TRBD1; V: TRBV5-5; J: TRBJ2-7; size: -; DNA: TGTGCCAGCAGCCTGGGACAGGGGGCGGGCTACGAGCAGTACTTC; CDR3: CASSLGQGAGYEQYF
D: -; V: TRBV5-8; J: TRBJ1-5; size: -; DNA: TGTGCCAGCAGCTTGGAGGGGGTGGGAAGGTCTCAGCCCCAGCATTTT; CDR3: CASSLEGVGRSQPQHF
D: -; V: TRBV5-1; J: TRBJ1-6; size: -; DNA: TGCGCCAGCAGCTTAGCCAGCCAATATAATTCACCCCTCCACTTT; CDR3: CASSLASQYNSPLHF
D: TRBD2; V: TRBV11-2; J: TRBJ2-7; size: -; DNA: TGTGCCAGCAGCTTAGTTTCTAGCGGGAGCTACGAGCAGTACTTC; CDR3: CASSLVSSGSYEQYF
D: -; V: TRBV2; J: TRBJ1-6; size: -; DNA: TGTGCCAGCGCAGGGACCTCCGCTTGGAATTCACCCCTCCACTTT; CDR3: CASAGTSAWNSPLHF
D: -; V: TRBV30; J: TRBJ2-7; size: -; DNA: TGTGCCTGGAGTGGCGTCTTCTACGAGCAGTACTTC; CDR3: CAWSGVFYEQYF
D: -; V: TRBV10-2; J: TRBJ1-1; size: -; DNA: TGCGCCAGCAGTGACCGGGTGGGGGGATGGACTGAAGCTTTCTTT; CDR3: CASSDRVGGWTEAFF
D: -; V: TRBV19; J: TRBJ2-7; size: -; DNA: TGTGCCAGTAGTGGCAGGGGCCAGACCCCAGGGGGGAAGGTCTCCTACGAGCAGTACTTC; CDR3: CASSGRGQTPGGKVSYEQYF
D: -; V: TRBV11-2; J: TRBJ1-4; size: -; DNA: TGTGCCAGCAGCCGCTCCCGACTTTCAACTAATGAAAAACTGTTTTTT; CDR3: CASSRSRLSTNEKLFF
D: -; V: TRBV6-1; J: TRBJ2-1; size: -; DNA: TGTGCCAGCGGGGGGCCGTGGAATGAGCAGTTCTTC; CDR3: CASGGPWNEQFF
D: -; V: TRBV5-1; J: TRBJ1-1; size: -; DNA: TGCGCCAGCAGCTTATCCACACCGAACACTGAAGCTTTCTTT; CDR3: CASSLSTPNTEAFF
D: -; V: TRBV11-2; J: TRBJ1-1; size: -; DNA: TGTGCCAGCGCAGGGGCCACTGAAGCTTTCTTT; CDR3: CASAGATEAFF
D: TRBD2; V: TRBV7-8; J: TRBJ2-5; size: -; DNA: TGTGCCAGCAGATTAGGGAGAGGGGCGGGAGGAGAGACCCAGTACTTC; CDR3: CASRLGRGAGGETQYF
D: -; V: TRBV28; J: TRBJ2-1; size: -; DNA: TGTGCCAGCAGTTTAACCAGGGGAGGCATTGAGCAGTTCTTC; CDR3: CASSLTRGGIEQFF
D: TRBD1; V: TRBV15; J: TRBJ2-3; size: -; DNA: TGTGCCACCAGCAGAGAGGGACAGGCCACAGATACGCAGTATTTT; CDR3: CATSREGQATDTQYF
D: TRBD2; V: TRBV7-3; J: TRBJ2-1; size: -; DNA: TGTGCCAGCAGCTTTCTAGCGGGAGTTGGCAATGAGCAGTTCTTC; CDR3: CASSFLAGVGNEQFF
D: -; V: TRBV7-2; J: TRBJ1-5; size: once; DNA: TGTGCCAGCAGCTTAGACATAGATCAGCCCCAGCATTTT; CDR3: CASSLDIDQPQHF
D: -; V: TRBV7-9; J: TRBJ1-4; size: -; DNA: TGTGCCAGCAGCCAACAGAATGAAAAACTGTTTTTT; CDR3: CASSQQNEKLFF